The clone carrying this TCR beta chain was detected a few times. V shed 6 bases and J 6 bases; nucleotides not matched to a gene: 6. CDR1 is MGHDK and CDR2 is SYGVNS in the germline V gene. The CDR3 consists of 14 residues. The data derive from a study of control samples from healthy donors and cancer patients. Clones were read by immunoSEQ multiplex PCR, and TCRdb kept only the in-frame ones, dropping some. The sample carries around 100,000 clones, about 92% recorded once. The V gene is TRBV25-1, the J gene TRBJ2-2; 8 positions agree with TRBD1. Specimen: blood. This receptor was obtained from a woman younger than 35 in good health. The CDR3 loop is CASRPQGEAGELFF. The CDR3 coding sequence is TGTGCCAGCAGACCACAGGGGGAGGCCGGGGAGCTGTTTTTT.